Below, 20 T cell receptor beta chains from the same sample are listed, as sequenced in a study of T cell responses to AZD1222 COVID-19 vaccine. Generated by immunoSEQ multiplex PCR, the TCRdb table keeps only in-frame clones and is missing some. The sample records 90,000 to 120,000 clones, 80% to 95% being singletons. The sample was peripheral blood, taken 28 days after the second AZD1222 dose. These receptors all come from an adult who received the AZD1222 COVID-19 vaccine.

CDR3 in amino acids: CASSLIGAGALRIYGYTF. CDR3 nucleotides: TGTGCCAGCAGCTTAATCGGGGCAGGGGCATTGCGTATCTATGGCTACACCTTC. The chain joins TRBV7-3 to TRBJ1-2; a possible D gene is TRBD1 (6 bases). Germline CDR1 is SGHTA and CDR2 is FQGTGA. The CDR3 runs to 18 residues. V was shortened by 1 base and J by 4 bases, with 22 bases between the two germline ends.

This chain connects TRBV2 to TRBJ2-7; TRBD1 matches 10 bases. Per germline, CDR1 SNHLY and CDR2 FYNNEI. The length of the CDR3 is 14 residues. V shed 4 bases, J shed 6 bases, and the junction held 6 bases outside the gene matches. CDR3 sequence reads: CASSGRTGGVEQYF. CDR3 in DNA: TGTGCCAGCAGTGGAAGGACAGGGGGGGTCGAGCAGTACTTC.

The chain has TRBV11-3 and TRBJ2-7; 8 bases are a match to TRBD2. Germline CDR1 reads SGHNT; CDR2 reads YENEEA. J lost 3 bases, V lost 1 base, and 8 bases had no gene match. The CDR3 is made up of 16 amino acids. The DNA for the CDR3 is TGTGCCAGCAGCTTAGGGGGGATTAGCGGGAACTACGAGCAGTACTTC. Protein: CASSLGGISGNYEQYF. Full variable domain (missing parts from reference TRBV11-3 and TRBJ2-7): EAGVVQSPRYKIIEKKQPVAFWCNPISGHNTLYWYLQNLGQGPELLIRYENEEAVDDSQLPKDRFSAERLKGVDSTLKIQPAELGDSAVYLCASSLGGISGNYEQYFGPGTRLTVT.

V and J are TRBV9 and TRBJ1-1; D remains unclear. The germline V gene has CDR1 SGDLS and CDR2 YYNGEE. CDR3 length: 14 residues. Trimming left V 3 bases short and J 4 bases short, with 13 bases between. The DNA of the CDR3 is TGTGCCAGCAGCGCAGAGTCCCTCCGCACTGAAGCTTTCTTT. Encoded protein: CASSAESLRTEAFF.

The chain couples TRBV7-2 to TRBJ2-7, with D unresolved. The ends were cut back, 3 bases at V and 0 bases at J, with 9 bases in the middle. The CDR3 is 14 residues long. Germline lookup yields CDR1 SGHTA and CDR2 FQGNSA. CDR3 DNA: TGTGCCAGCAGCTTCGCCGGAAACTCCTACGAGCAGTACTTC. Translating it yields CASSFAGNSYEQYF.

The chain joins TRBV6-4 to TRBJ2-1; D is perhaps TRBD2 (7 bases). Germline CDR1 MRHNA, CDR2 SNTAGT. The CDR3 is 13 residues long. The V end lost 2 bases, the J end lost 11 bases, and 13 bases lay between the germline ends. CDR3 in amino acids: CASSDEGGGKQFF. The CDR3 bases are TGTGCCAGCAGTGACGAGGGGGGAGGGAAGCAGTTCTTC.

The CDR3 sequence is CASSQGLAGGFKFF. The CDR3, as DNA: TGTGCCAGCAGCCAAGGGCTAGCGGGAGGTTTCAAGTTCTTC. The genes are TRBV3-1 (or the pseudogene TRBV3-2) and TRBJ2-1, with TRBD2 matching 11 bases. V lost 1 base and J lost 14; bases outside the gene matches: 7. The CDR3 is 14 amino acids. The germline V gene encodes CDR1 LGHDT and CDR2 YNNKEL (reference sequence).

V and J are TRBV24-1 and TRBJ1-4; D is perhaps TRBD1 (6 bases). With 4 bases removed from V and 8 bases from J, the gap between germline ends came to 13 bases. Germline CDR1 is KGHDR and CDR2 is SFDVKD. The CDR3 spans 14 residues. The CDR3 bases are TGTGCCACCAGTGAAACAGGGAGTGGGGAAAAACTGTTTTTT. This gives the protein CATSETGSGEKLFF.

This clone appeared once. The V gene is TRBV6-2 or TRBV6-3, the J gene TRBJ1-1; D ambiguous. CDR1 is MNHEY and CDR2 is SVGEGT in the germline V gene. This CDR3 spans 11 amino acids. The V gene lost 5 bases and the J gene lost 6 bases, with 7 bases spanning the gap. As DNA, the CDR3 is TGTGCCAGCAGTCAGAGTTCTGAAGCTTTCTTT. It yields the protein CASSQSSEAFF.

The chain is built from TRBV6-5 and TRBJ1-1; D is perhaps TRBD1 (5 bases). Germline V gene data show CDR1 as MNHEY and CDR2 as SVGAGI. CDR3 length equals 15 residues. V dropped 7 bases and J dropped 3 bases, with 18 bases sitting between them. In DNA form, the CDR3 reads TGTGCCAGCAAAGTTAACAGGTTGCGGTACACTGAAGCTTTCTTT. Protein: CASKVNRLRYTEAFF.

CDR3 sequence: CASSHVPGGHNEQFF. The CDR3 nucleotides are TGTGCCAGCAGCCACGTCCCCGGGGGCCACAATGAGCAGTTCTTC. The J gene is TRBJ2-1, the V gene TRBV3-1 (or the pseudogene TRBV3-2), with D perhaps being TRBD1 or TRBD2 (6 bases each). V was shortened by 3 bases and J by 5 bases, with 14 bases between the two germline ends. Germline loops: CDR1 LGHDT, CDR2 YNNKEL (reference sequence). The CDR3 runs to 15 residues.

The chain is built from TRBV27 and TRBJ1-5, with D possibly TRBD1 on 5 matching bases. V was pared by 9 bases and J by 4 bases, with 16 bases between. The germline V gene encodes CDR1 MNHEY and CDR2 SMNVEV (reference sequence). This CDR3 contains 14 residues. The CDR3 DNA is TGTGCCAGTTCCACGGGACGGTTAAATCAGCCCCAGCATTTT. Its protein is CASSTGRLNQPQHF.

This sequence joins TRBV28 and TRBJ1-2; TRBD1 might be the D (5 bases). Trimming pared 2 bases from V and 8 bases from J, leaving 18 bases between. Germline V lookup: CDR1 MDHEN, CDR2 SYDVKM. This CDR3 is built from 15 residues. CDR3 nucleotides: TGTGCCAGCAGTTTAGTAGGAGGGGTCTTAGGGGGCTACACCTTC. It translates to CASSLVGGVLGGYTF.

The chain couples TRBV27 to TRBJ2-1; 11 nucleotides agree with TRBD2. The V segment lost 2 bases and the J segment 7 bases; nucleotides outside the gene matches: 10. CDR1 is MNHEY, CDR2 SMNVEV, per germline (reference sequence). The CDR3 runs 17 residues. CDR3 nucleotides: TGTGCCAGCAGTTTAGGACGGGGTAGCGGGAGGGTAAATGAGCAGTTCTTC. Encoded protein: CASSLGRGSGRVNEQFF.

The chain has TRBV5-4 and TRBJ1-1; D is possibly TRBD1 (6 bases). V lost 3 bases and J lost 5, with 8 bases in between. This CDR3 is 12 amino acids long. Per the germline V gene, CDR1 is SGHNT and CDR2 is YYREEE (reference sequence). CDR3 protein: CASSSGETEAFF. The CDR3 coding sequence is TGTGCCAGCAGCTCAGGGGAAACTGAAGCTTTCTTT.

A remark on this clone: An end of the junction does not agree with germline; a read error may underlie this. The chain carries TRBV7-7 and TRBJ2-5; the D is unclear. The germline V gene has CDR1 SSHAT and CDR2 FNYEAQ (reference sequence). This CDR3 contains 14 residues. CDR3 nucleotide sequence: TGTGCTAGCAGCTCTTTCGGAGCACGAGAGACCCAGTACTTC. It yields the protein CASSSFGARETQYF.

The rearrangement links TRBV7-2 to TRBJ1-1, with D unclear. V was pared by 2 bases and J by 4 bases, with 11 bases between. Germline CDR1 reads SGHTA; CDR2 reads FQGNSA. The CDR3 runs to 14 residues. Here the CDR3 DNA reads TGTGCCAGCAGCTTACAAGGGTGGGGCACTGAAGCTTTCTTT. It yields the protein CASSLQGWGTEAFF.

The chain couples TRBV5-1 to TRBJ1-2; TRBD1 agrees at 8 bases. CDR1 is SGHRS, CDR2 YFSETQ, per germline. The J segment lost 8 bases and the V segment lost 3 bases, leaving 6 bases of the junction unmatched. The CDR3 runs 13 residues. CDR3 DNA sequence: TGCGCCAGCAGCTACGGCAGGGGGCTAGGCTACACCTTC. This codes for CASSYGRGLGYTF.

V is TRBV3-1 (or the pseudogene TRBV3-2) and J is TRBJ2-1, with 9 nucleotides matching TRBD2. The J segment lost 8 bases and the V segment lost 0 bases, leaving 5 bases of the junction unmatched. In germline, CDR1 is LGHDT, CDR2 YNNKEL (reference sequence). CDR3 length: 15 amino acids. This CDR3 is CASSQEFERGDEQFF. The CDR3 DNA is TGTGCCAGCAGCCAAGAGTTCGAGCGGGGGGATGAGCAGTTCTTC.

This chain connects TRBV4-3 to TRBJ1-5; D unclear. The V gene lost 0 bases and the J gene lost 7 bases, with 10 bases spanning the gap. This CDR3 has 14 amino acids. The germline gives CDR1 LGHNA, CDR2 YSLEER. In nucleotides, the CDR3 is TGCGCCAGCAGCCAAGAGAAAGGGTCCCAGCCCCAGCATTTT. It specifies CASSQEKGSQPQHF.